This T cell receptor (beta chain) comes out of a study of technical replicates of blood from a few donors. TCRdb's copy holds only in-frame clones and misses some; the assay was immunoSEQ multiplex PCR. The sample holds 85,000 to 100,000 clones, 80% to 95% seen once. The source of this sequence is a human donor in good health. The specimen sequenced was T cells isolated from PBMCs.

The CDR3 DNA is TGTGCCAGCAGCTGGGAGGGACGCCGACTTAATCAGCCCCAGCATTTT. Translating gives CASSWEGRRLNQPQHF. V gene TRBV5-5 combines with J gene TRBJ1-5, with D perhaps TRBD1 (5 bases). Germline CDR1 and CDR2: SGHKS and YYEKEE (reference sequence). The CDR3 is 16 amino acids. The V end was cut by 3 bases, the J end by 4 bases, with 17 bases between.